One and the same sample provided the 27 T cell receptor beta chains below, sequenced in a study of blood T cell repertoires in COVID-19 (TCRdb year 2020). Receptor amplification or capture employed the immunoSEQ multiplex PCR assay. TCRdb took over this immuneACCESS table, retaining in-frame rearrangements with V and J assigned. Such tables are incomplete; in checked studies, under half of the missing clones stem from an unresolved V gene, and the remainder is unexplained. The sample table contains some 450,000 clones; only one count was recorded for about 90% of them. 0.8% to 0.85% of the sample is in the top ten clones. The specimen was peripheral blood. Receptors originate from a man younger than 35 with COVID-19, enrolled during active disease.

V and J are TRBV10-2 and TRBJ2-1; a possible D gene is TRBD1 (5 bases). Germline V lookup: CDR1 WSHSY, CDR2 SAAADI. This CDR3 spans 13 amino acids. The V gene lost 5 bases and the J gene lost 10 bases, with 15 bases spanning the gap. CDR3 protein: CASSSRQLREQFF. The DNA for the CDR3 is TGCGCCAGCAGTTCTAGACAGCTTCGGGAGCAGTTCTTC.

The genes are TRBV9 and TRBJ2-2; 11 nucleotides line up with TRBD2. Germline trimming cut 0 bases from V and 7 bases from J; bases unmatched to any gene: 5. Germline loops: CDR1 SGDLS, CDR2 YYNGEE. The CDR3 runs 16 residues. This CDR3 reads CASSVELAGVGGELFF. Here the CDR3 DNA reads TGTGCCAGCAGCGTAGAACTAGCGGGAGTGGGCGGGGAGCTGTTTTTT.

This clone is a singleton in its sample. The CDR3 loop is CASSIGTISTQYF. CDR3 coding DNA: TGTGCCAGTTCCATAGGGACTATCTCTACGCAGTATTTT. The gene calls are TRBV27 and TRBJ2-3, with 7 positions matching TRBD2. There are 13 residues in the CDR3. The V gene end was trimmed by 9 bases and the J gene end by 8 bases; junction bases not matched to a gene: 11. Germline loops: CDR1 MNHEY, CDR2 SMNVEV (reference sequence).

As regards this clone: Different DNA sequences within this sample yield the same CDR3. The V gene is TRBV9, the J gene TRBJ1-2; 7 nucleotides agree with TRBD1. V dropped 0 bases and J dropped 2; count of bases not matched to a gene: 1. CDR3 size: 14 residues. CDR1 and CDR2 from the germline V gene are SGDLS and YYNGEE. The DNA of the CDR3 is TGTGCCAGCAGCGTAGACAGGGGAAACTATGGCTACACCTTC. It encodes CASSVDRGNYGYTF.

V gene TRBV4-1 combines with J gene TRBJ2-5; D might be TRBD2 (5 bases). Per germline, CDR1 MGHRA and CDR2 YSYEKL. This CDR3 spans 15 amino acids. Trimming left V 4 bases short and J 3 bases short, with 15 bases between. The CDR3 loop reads CASSPNTGLKETQYF. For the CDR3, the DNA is TGCGCCAGCAGCCCGAACACGGGGTTGAAAGAGACCCAGTACTTC.

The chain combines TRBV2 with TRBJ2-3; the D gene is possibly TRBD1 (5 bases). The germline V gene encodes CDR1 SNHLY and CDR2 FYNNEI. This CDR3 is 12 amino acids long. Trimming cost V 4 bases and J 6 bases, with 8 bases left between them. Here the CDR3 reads CASSAGLDTQYF. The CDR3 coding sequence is TGTGCCAGCAGTGCAGGGTTGGATACGCAGTATTTT.

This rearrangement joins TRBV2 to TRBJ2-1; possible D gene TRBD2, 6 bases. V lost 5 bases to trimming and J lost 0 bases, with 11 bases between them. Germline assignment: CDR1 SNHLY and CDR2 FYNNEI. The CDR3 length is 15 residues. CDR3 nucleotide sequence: TGTGCCAGCAGTCTTAGCGGACCCTCCTACAATGAGCAGTTCTTC. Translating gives CASSLSGPSYNEQFF.

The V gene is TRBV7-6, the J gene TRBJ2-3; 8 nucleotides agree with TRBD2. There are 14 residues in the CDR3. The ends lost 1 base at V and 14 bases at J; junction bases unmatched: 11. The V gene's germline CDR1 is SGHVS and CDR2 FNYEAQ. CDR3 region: CASSLEGSGTKSYF. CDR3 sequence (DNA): TGTGCCAGCAGCTTAGAGGGTAGCGGGACCAAATCGTATTTT.

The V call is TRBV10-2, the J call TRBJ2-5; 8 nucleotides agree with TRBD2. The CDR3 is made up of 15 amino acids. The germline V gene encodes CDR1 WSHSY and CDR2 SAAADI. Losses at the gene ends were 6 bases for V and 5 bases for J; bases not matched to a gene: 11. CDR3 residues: CASSPRSGRQETQYF. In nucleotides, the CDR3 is TGCGCCAGCAGCCCGAGAAGCGGGAGACAGGAGACCCAGTACTTC.

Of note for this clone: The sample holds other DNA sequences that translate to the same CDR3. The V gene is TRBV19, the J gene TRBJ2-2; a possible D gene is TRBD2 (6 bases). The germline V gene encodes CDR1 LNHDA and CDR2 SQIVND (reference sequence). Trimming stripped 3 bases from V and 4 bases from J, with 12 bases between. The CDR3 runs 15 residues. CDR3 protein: CASSIGGRGTGELFF. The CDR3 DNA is TGTGCCAGTAGTATTGGGGGGAGAGGCACCGGGGAGCTGTTTTTT.

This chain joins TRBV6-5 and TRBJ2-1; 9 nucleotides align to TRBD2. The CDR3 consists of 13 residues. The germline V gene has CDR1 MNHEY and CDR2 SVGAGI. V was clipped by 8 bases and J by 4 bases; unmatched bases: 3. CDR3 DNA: TGTGCCAGCTGGCTAGCGGGGTACAATGAGCAGTTCTTC. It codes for CASWLAGYNEQFF.

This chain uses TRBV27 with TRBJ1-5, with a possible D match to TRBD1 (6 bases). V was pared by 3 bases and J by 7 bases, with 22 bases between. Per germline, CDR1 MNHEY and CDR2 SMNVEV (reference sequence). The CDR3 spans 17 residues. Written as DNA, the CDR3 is TGTGCCAGCAGTTTCCGAAAGGACAGCCTCCTTGCGCAGCCCCAGCATTTT. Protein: CASSFRKDSLLAQPQHF.

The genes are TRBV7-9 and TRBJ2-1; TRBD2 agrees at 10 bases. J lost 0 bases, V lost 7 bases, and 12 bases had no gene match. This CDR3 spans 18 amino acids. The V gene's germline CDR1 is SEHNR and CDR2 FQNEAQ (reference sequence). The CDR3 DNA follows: TGTGCCAGCATCCCGGGACTAGCGACCTCATTCTCCTACAATGAGCAGTTCTTC. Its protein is CASIPGLATSFSYNEQFF. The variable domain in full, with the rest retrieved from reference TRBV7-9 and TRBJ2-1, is DTGVSQNPRHKITKRGQNVTFRCDPISEHNRLYWYRQTLGQGPEFLTYFQNEAQLEKSRLLSDRFSAERPKGSFSTLEIQRTEQGDSAMYLCASIPGLATSFSYNEQFFGPGTRLTVL.

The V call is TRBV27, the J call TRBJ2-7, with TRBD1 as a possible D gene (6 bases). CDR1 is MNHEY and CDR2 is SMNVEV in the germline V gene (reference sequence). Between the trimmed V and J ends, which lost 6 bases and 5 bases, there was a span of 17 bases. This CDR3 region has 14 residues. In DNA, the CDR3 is TGTGCCAGCAGCTGGGGGCAGGGGTTAAACGAGCAGTACTTC. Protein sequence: CASSWGQGLNEQYF.

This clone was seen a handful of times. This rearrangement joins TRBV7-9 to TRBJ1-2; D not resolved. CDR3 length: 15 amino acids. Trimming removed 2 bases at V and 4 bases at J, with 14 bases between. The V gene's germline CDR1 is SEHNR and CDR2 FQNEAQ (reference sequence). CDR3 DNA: TGTGCCAGCAGCTTAATTGGAGCCGCCCGCTATGGCTACACCTTC. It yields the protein CASSLIGAARYGYTF.

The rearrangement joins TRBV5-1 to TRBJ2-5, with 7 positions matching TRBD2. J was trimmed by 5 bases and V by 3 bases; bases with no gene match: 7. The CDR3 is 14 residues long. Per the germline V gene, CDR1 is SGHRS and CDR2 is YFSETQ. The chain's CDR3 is CASSSGLGRETQYF. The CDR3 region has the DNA TGCGCCAGCAGCTCCGGACTAGGAAGGGAGACCCAGTACTTC. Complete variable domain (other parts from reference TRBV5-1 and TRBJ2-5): KAGVTQTPRYLIKTRGQQVTLSCSPISGHRSVSWYQQTPGQGLQFLFEYFSETQRNKGNFPGRFSGRQFSNSRSEMNVSTLELGDSALYLCASSSGLGRETQYFGPGTRLLVL.

The CDR3 here is CASRGQGPDGYTF. The CDR3 DNA is TGTGCCAGCAGAGGGCAGGGTCCTGATGGCTACACCTTC. V is TRBV5-4 and J is TRBJ1-2; the D gene is possibly TRBD1 (5 bases). There are 13 residues in the CDR3. The germline gives CDR1 SGHNT, CDR2 YYREEE (reference sequence). The V and J ends lost 5 bases and 6 bases respectively, with 14 bases between them.

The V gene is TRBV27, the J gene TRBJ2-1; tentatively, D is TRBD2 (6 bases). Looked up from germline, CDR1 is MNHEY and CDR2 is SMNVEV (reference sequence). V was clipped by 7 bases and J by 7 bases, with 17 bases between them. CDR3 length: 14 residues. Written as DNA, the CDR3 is TGTGCCAGCATTCCGAGTCCCGGACTAAATGAGCAGTTCTTC. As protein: CASIPSPGLNEQFF.

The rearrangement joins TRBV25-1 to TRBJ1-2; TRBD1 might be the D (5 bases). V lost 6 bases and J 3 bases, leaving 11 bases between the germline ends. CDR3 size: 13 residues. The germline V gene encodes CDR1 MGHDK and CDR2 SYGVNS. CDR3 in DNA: TGTGCCAGCAGCCAGGGACTCTACTATGGCTACACCTTC. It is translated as CASSQGLYYGYTF.

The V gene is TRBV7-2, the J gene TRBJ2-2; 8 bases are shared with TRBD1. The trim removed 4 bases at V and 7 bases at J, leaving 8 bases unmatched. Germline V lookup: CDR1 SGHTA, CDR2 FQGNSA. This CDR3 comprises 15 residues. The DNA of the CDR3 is TGTGCCAGCAGCTCCAGGACAGGGCTGAGCGGGGAGCTGTTTTTT. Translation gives CASSSRTGLSGELFF.

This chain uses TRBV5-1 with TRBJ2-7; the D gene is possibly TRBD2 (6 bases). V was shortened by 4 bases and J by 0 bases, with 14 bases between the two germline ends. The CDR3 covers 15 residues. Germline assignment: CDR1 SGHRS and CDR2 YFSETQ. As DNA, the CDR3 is TGCGCCAGCAGCAAGGACCCCGGGAGCTCCTACGAGCAGTACTTC. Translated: CASSKDPGSSYEQYF.

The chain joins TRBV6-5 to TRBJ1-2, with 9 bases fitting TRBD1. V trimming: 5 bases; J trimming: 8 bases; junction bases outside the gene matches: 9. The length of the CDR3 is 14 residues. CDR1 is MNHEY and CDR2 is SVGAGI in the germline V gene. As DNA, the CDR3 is TGTGCCAGCAGTACCCAGGGACAGGGTCTCGGCTACACCTTC. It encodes CASSTQGQGLGYTF.

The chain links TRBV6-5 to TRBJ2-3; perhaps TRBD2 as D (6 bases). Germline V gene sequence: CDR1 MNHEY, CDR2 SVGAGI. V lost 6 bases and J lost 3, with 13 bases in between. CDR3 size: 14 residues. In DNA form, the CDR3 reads TGTGCCAGCAGGGAGTCGGGAGCAACAGATACGCAGTATTTT. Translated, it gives CASRESGATDTQYF.

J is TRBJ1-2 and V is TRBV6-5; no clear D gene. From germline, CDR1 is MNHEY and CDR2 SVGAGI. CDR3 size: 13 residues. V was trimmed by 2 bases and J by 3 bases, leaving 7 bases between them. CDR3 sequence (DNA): TGTGCCAGCAGTTACGGGCAGTACTATGGCTACACCTTC. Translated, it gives CASSYGQYYGYTF.

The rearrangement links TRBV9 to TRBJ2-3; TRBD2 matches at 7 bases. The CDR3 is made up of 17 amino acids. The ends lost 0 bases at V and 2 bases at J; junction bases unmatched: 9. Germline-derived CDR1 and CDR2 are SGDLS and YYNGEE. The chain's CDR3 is CASSVAGAGSHTDTQYF. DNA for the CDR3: TGTGCCAGCAGCGTAGCTGGAGCGGGGAGCCACACAGATACGCAGTATTTT.

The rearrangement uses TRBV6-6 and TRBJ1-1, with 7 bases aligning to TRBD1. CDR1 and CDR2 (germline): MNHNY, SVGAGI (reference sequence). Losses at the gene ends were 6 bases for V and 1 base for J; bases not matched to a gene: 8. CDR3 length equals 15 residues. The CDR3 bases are TGTGCCAGCAGGCCCACGGGACAGAAGAACACTGAAGCTTTCTTT. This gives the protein CASRPTGQKNTEAFF.

For the CDR3, the DNA is TGCGCCAGCGGACTTTATAGCACAGATACGCAGTATTTT. Encoded protein: CASGLYSTDTQYF. This rearrangement joins TRBV10-1 to TRBJ2-3; D is perhaps TRBD2 (5 bases). The CDR3 is 13 residues long. Germline-derived CDR1 and CDR2 are WNHNN and SYGVQD (reference sequence). The V gene lost 8 bases and the J gene lost 0 bases, with 9 bases spanning the gap.